This T cell receptor (beta chain) emerged from a study of PD-1 blockade in classical Hodgkin lymphoma. Whole-study results and caveats: At C4D1, TCR diversity had climbed significantly for CD4+ cells, though not for CD8+ cells. Complete responders matched newly diagnosed patients in baseline diversity. Newly diagnosed patients were said to have less baseline TCR diversity than healthy donors did. Possible causes of repertoire differences, disease activity or prior therapy, remain undefined.

After autologous stem cell transplantation all patients relapsed, and prior brentuximab vedotin exposure differed between cohorts. The V segment lost 5 bases and the J segment 9 bases; nucleotides outside the gene matches: 16. CDR1 and CDR2 (germline): GTSNPN, SVGIG (reference sequence). This CDR3 is built from 16 residues. Here immunoSEQ multiplex PCR was the method, and the copy in TCRdb shows in-frame clones only, minus some. Seen here are under 110,000 clones, more than 85% observed once, and the top ten hold about 7.1%. A remark on this clone: The target antigen is unknown.

The sample consisted of peripheral blood mononuclear cells (PBMCs), taken before the second cycle of nivolumab. V usage is TRBV30 and J usage is TRBJ1-6; 7 bases match TRBD1. The clonotype originates from a human donor with classical Hodgkin lymphoma. CDR3 nucleotides: TGTGCCTGGGCGAGGGGCAGGGGGACCCAATTTTCACCCCTCCACTTT. Encoded protein: CAWARGRGTQFSPLHF.